Listed here are 19 T cell receptor beta chains from one sample, sequenced in a study of T cells in Graves' hyperthyroidism and ophthalmopathy. RNA transcripts served as the template for amplifying TCR beta CDR3 regions. Researchers ran a first-round RT-PCR on the TCR CDR3 using the HTBI primer set. Using its own MiXCR run on the multiplex PCR reads, TCRdb lists one record per CDR3 protein. This sample has approximately 410,000 distinct CDR3 sequences, with roughly 15% found just once. Sequencing was performed on blood. These TCRs come from a woman in her late teens or twenties with Graves' hyperthyroidism.

In this sample, this clonotype turned up many times. This chain uses TRBV20-1 with TRBJ2-3, with D unresolved. Trimming removed 0 bases from V and 6 bases from J, with 4 bases in between. Germline V gene sequence: CDR1 DFQATT, CDR2 SNEGSKA (reference sequence). This CDR3 is 11 amino acids long. Here the CDR3 reads CSARDFDTQYF. CDR3 sequence (DNA): TGCAGTGCTAGAGATTTCGATACGCAGTATTTT.

The genes are TRBV2 and TRBJ2-7; D gene uncertain. Germline-derived CDR1 and CDR2 are SNHLY and FYNNEI. The CDR3 spans 13 residues. The V end was cut by 7 bases, the J end by 5 bases, with 15 bases between. This CDR3 reads CASKFSEDHEQYF. The CDR3 nucleotides read TGTGCCAGCAAATTTTCCGAGGACCACGAGCAGTACTTC.

The chain recombines TRBV9 with TRBJ2-5, with 9 bases lining up with TRBD2. Germline V gives CDR1 SGDLS, CDR2 YYNGEE. V shed 4 bases and J 3 bases; nucleotides not matched to a gene: 16. The CDR3 spans 18 residues. Here the CDR3 reads CASSSPRISGSAKETQYF. The CDR3 bases are TGTGCCAGCAGCTCCCCCCGGATTAGCGGGAGCGCGAAAGAGACCCAGTACTTC.

This chain's CDR3 is CASSSAFPRGRLAGGETGELFF. As DNA, the CDR3 is TGTGCCAGTAGTAGCGCATTCCCCAGGGGAAGGTTAGCGGGAGGCGAAACCGGGGAGCTGTTTTTT. The genes are TRBV19 and TRBJ2-2; TRBD2 agrees at 10 bases. The V and J ends lost 4 bases and 5 bases, in that order; junction bases with no gene match: 25. The CDR3 contains 22 residues. Germline lookup yields CDR1 LNHDA and CDR2 SQIVND (reference sequence).

In its sample, this clonotype was seen a few times. The rearrangement links TRBV30 to TRBJ2-3; D remains unclear. Per the germline V gene, CDR1 is GTSNPN and CDR2 is SVGIG (reference sequence). The CDR3 has 11 residues. Between the trimmed V and J ends, which lost 2 bases and 5 bases, there was a span of 5 bases. The CDR3: CAWSPGDTQYF. Written as DNA, the CDR3 is TGTGCCTGGAGTCCCGGAGATACGCAGTATTTT. The variable domain in full, completed from reference TRBV30 and TRBJ2-3, reads SQTIHQWPATLVQPVGSPLSLECTVEGTSNPNLYWYRQAAGRGLQLLFYSVGIGQISSEVPQNLSASRPQDRQFILSSKKLLLSDSGFYLCAWSPGDTQYFGPGTRLTVL.

This clonotype was recorded many times. The genes are TRBV30 and TRBJ1-6; 7 bases map to TRBD1. The V and J ends lost 8 bases and 7 bases, in that order; junction bases with no gene match: 8. CDR1 is GTSNPN and CDR2 is SVGIG in the germline V gene (reference sequence). This CDR3 comprises 13 residues. As DNA, the CDR3 is TGTGCCCTCTGGACAGGCGGGAATTCACCCCTCCACTTT. This translates into CALWTGGNSPLHF.

This clonotype showed up just a few times. In DNA, the CDR3 is TGCGCCAGCAGCGAGATAGTTAGCACAGATACGCAGTATTTT. Translated: CASSEIVSTDTQYF. The chain couples TRBV5-1 to TRBJ2-3; no clear D. Trimming removed 4 bases at V and 0 bases at J, with 9 bases between. CDR1 and CDR2 (germline): SGHRS, YFSETQ. The length of the CDR3 is 14 residues.

V is TRBV11-2 and J is TRBJ2-3, with TRBD2 as a possible D gene (6 bases). The V end was cut by 5 bases, the J end by 5 bases, with 14 bases between. The CDR3 contains 14 residues. Germline V gives CDR1 SGHAT, CDR2 FQNNGV. CDR3 amino acids: CASSPSSGLDTQYF. As DNA, the CDR3 is TGTGCCAGCAGCCCCTCCTCGGGACTAGATACGCAGTATTTT.

This clonotype was counted at least ten times. This chain uses TRBV7-2 with TRBJ2-1; D uncertain. V gave up 3 bases and J gave up 4 bases, with 19 bases separating them. Germline-derived CDR1 and CDR2 are SGHTA and FQGNSA. The CDR3 has 17 amino acids. The CDR3 DNA follows: TGTGCCAGCAGCTTGACCAAGGGTAGGGCCCTTTACAATGAGCAGTTCTTC. This gives the protein CASSLTKGRALYNEQFF.

The chain couples TRBV9 to TRBJ2-3; TRBD2 agrees at 9 bases. The CDR3 totals 15 residues. Germline loops: CDR1 SGDLS, CDR2 YYNGEE. V was clipped by 3 bases and J by 3 bases; unmatched bases: 5. CDR3 DNA sequence: TGTGCCAGCAGCGCCCGGACTAGCGAGACAGATACGCAGTATTTT. Translating gives CASSARTSETDTQYF.

This clonotype has at least ten counts. The chain carries TRBV6-1 and TRBJ2-7; 8 positions match TRBD2. The CDR3 is made up of 15 amino acids. Germline CDR1 reads MNHNS; CDR2 reads SASEGT. Germline trimming cut 8 bases from V and 4 bases from J; bases unmatched to any gene: 13. This CDR3 reads CASPPGTQREYEQYF. The CDR3 DNA sequence: TGTGCCAGCCCCCCCGGTACTCAGCGGGAGTACGAGCAGTACTTC.

Many counts were recorded for this clonotype. The chain couples TRBV2 to TRBJ1-5, with TRBD1 as a possible D gene (5 bases). V dropped 8 bases and J dropped 1 base, with 9 bases sitting between them. The CDR3 consists of 13 residues. Germline CDR1 SNHLY, CDR2 FYNNEI. The CDR3 DNA follows: TGTGCCAGCGGGGGGGACAGCAATCAGCCCCAGCATTTT. Translated, it gives CASGGDSNQPQHF.

The J gene is TRBJ2-1, the V gene TRBV11-1; 7 bases are a match to TRBD2. The CDR3 totals 13 residues. Germline loops: CDR1 SGHAT, CDR2 FQDESV (reference sequence). Losses at the gene ends were 5 bases for V and 6 bases for J; bases not matched to a gene: 4. The CDR3 DNA reads TGTGCCAGCAGCCGGGACTACTCCAATGAGCAGTTCTTC. Protein product: CASSRDYSNEQFF.

There are a few counts of this clonotype. For the CDR3, the DNA is TGTGCCAGCAGCTTGACAGGGGCCGCCTACAATGAGCAGTTCTTC. Protein sequence: CASSLTGAAYNEQFF. The rearrangement links TRBV7-6 to TRBJ2-1; 8 positions match TRBD1. V lost 3 bases, J lost 2 bases, and 3 bases stayed unmatched. The CDR3 runs to 15 residues. Germline V gives CDR1 SGHVS, CDR2 FNYEAQ.

Notes on this clonotype: The junction differs from germline at one of its ends, possibly a read error. The genes are TRBV14 and TRBJ2-1; TRBD2 matches 11 bases. The CDR3 consists of 16 residues. The germline CDR1 and CDR2 sequences are SGHDN and FVKESK. The CDR3 DNA follows: TGCGCCAGCAGCAACAGCTTAGCGGGAGGGATCTATGAGCAGTTCTTC. Protein product: CASSNSLAGGIYEQFF.

This clonotype was counted between two and nine times. J is TRBJ1-1 and V is TRBV7-6, with no clear D. Germline assignment: CDR1 SGHVS and CDR2 FNYEAQ. Trimming removed 4 bases at V and 8 bases at J, with 20 bases between. The CDR3 sequence is 15 residues long. CDR3 DNA sequence: TGTGCCAGCAGCTCCCTTACATCGACGAGGTCCGAAGCTTTCTTT. Its protein product is CASSSLTSTRSEAFF.

The J gene is TRBJ2-1, the V gene TRBV27; D perhaps matches TRBD2 (6 bases). CDR3 length: 13 amino acids. CDR1 is MNHEY, CDR2 SMNVEV, per germline (reference sequence). The germline V and J ends were trimmed by 6 bases and 4 bases, with 10 bases remaining between them. CDR3 in amino acids: CASRQTSYNEQFF. In nucleotides, the CDR3 is TGTGCCAGCAGGCAGACTAGTTACAATGAGCAGTTCTTC.

This clonotype appeared many times. V is TRBV28 and J is TRBJ1-4, with TRBD1 as a possible D gene (5 bases). Looked up from germline, CDR1 is MDHEN and CDR2 is SYDVKM. V was trimmed by 7 bases and J by 10 bases, leaving 13 bases between them. CDR3 length equals 12 residues. CDR3 nucleotide sequence: TGTGCCAGCAACCATCGCGGGGGAAAACTGTTTTTT. Translation: CASNHRGGKLFF.

This clonotype was detected ten times or more. V gene TRBV5-8 combines with J gene TRBJ1-2; 7 bases are a match to TRBD1. Germline CDR1 is SGHTS and CDR2 is YDEGEE. The CDR3 runs 15 residues. V was pared by 3 bases and J by 2 bases, with 7 bases of the junction left unmatched. The CDR3 region is CASSSGQTTNYGYTF. CDR3 nucleotides: TGTGCCAGCAGCTCGGGACAGACCACAAACTATGGCTACACCTTC.